This TCR beta chain appears in the sequencing data of a study of T-cell reconstitution after alpha-beta-depleted transplantation in children. Looked up from germline, CDR1 is LNHNV and CDR2 is YYDKDF (reference sequence). The length of the CDR3 is 15 residues. With 1 base removed from V and 2 bases from J, the gap between germline ends came to 11 bases. The library targeted TCRbeta and was prepared with unique molecular identifiers. TCRdb passed the PCR reads through MiXCR, listing each CDR3 protein once. The sample has 700,000 to 950,000 distinct CDR3 sequences, 16% seen once. This clonotype was obtained from a male patient aged 10 to 17 who had a stem cell transplant for acute lymphoblastic leukemia, so the T cells may come from the graft donor. The chain employs TRBV15 and TRBJ2-5; D uncertain. The source material was PBMCs, mostly from graft donor cells, sampled 360 days after TCRalphabeta/CD19-depleted stem cell transplant. For the CDR3, the DNA is TGTGCCACCAGCAGAGCGGCGCGGTGGCAAGAGACCCAGTACTTC. It encodes CATSRAARWQETQYF.